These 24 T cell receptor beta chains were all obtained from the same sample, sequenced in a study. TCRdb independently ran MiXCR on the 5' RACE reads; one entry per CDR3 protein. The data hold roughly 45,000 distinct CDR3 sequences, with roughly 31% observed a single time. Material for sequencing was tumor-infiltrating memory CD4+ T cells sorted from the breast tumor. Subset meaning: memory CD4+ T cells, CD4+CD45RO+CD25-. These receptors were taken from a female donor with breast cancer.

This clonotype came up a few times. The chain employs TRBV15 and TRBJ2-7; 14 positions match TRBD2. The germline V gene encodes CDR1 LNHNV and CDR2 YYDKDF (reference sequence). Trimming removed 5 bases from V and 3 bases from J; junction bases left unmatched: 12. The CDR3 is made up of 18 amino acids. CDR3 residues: CATSGGTSGSPGLYEQYF. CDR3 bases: TGTGCCACCAGCGGAGGGACTAGCGGGAGCCCAGGACTCTACGAGCAGTACTTC. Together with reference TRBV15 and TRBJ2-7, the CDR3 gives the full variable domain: DAMVIQNPRYQVTQFGKPVTLSCSQTLNHNVMYWYQQKSSQAPKLLFHYYDKDFNNEADTPDNFQSRRPNTSFCFLDIRSPGLGDTAMYLCATSGGTSGSPGLYEQYFGPGTRLTVT.

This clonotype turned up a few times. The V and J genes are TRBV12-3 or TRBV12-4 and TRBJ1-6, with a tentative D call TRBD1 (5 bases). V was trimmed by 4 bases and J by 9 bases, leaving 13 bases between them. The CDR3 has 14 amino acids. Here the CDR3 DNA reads TGTGCCAGCAGTTCAGACAGCCGCATTTCACCCCTCCACTTT. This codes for CASSSDSRISPLHF.

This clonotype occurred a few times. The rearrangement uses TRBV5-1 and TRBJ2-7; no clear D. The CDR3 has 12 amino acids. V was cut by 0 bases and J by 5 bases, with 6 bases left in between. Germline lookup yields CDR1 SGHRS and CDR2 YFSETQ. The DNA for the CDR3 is TGCGCCAGCAGCTTGGAGGGCCACGAGCAGTACTTC. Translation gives CASSLEGHEQYF.

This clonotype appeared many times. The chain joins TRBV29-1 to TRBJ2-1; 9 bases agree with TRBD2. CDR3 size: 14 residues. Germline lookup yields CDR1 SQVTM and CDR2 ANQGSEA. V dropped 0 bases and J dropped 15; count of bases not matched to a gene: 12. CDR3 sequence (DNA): TGCAGCGTTGAAGATCGGGGGCTAGCGGGGCCCCGGTTCTTC. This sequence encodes CSVEDRGLAGPRFF.

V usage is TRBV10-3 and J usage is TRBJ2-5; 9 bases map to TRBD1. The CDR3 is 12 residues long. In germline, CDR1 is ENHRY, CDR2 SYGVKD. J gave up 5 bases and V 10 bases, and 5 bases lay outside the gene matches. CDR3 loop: CASSGQGETQYF. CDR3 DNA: TGTGCCAGCAGCGGACAGGGGGAGACCCAGTACTTC.

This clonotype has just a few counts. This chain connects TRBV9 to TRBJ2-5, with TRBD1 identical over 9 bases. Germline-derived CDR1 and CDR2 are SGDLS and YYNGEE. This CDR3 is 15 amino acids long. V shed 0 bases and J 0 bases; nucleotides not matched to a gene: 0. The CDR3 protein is CASSVGTGDQETQYF. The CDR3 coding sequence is TGTGCCAGCAGCGTAGGGACAGGGGACCAAGAGACCCAGTACTTC.

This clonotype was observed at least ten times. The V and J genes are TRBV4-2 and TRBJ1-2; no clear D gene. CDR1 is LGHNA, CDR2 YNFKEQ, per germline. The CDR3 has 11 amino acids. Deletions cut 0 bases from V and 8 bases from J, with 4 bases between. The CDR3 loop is CASSQEGGYTF. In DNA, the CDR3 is TGTGCCAGCAGCCAAGAGGGGGGCTACACCTTC.

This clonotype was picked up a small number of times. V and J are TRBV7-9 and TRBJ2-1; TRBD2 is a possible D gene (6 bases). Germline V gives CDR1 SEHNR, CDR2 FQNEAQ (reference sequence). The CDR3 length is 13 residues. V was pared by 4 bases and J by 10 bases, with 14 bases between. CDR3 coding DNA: TGTGCCAGCAGCTGGCGAACTAGCTCCGAGCAGTTCTTC. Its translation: CASSWRTSSEQFF.

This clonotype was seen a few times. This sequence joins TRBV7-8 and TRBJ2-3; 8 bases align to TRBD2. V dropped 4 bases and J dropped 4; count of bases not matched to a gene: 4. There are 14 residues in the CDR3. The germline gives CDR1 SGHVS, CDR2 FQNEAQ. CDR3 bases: TGTGCCAGCAGCTCCGGGGGGGGGGCAGATACGCAGTATTTT. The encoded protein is CASSSGGGADTQYF.

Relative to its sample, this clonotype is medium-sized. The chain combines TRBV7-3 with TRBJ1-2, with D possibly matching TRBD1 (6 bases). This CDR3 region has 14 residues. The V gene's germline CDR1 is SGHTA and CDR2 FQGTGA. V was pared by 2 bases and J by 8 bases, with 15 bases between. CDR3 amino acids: CASSLDFRGAGYTF. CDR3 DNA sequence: TGTGCCAGCAGCTTAGACTTCAGGGGCGCGGGCTACACCTTC.

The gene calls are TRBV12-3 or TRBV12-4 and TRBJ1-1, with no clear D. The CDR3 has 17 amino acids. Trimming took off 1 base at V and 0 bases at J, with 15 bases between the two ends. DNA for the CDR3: TGTGCCAGCAGTTTAGTTGGCGGTTGGCAAATGAACACTGAAGCTTTCTTT. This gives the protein CASSLVGGWQMNTEAFF.

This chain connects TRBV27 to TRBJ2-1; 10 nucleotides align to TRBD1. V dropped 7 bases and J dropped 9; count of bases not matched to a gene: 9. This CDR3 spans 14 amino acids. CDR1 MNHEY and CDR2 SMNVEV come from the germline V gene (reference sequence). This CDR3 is CASMRDRGYLEQFF. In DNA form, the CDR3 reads TGTGCCAGCATGAGGGACAGGGGCTATCTTGAGCAGTTCTTC.

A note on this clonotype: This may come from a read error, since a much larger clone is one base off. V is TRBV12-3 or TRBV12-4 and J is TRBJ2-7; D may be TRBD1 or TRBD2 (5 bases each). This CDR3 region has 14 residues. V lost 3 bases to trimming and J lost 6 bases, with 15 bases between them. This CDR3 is CASSLRGSSTEQYF. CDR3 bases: TGTGCCAGCAGTTTGAGGGGTTCTTCTACCGAGCAGTACTTC.

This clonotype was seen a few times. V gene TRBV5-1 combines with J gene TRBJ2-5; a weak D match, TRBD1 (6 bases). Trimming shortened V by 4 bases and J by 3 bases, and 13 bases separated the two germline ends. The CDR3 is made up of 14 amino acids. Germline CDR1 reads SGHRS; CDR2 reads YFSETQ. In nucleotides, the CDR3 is TGCGCCAGCAGCCGCAGGGGCGGTGAAGAGACCCAGTACTTC. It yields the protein CASSRRGGEETQYF.

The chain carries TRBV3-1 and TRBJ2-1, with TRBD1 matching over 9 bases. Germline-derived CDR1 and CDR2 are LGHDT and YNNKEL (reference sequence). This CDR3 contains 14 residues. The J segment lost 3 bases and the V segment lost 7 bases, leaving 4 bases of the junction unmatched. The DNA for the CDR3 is TGTGCCAGCACCACAGGGGGCAGCTACAATGAGCAGTTCTTC. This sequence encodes CASTTGGSYNEQFF.

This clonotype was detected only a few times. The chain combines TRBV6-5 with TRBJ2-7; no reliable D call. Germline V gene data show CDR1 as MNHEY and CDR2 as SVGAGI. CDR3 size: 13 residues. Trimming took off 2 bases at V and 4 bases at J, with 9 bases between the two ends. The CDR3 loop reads CASSYRNRYEQYF. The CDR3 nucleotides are TGTGCCAGCAGTTACCGGAACCGGTACGAGCAGTACTTC.

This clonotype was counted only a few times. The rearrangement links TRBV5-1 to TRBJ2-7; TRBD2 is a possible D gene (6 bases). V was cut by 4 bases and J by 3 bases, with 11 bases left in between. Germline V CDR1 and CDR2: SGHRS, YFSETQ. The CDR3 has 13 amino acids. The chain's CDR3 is CASSPGLSYEQYF. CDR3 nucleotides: TGCGCCAGCAGCCCCGGACTAAGCTACGAGCAGTACTTC.

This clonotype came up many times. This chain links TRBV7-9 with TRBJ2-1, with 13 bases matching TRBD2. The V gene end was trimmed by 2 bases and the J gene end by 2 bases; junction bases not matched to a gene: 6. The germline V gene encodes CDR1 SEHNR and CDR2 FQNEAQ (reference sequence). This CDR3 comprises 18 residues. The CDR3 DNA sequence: TGTGCCAGCAGCTTATTCGGGGGGACTAGCGGGACCTACAATGAGCAGTTCTTC. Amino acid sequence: CASSLFGGTSGTYNEQFF.

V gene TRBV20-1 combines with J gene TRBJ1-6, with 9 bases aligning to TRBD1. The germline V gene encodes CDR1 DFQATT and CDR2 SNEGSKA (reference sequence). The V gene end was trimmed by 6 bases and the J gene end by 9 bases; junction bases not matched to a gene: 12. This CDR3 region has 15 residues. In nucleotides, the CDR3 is TGCAGTGCCGTTGACAGGGGGGTTGGTATTTCACCCCTCCACTTT. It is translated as CSAVDRGVGISPLHF.

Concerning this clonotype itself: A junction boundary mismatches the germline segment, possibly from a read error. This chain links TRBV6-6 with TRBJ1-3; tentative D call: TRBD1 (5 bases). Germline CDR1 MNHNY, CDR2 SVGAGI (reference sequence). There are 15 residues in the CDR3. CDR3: CASSTDRHSGNTKYF. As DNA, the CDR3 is TGTGCCAGCAGCACCGACAGACACTCTGGAAACACCAAATATTTT.

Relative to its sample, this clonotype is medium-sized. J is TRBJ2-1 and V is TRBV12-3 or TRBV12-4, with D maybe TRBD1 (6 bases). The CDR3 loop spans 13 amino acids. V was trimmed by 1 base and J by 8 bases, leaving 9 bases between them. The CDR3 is CASSLVRGDEQFF. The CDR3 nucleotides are TGTGCCAGCAGTTTAGTCAGGGGCGATGAGCAGTTCTTC.

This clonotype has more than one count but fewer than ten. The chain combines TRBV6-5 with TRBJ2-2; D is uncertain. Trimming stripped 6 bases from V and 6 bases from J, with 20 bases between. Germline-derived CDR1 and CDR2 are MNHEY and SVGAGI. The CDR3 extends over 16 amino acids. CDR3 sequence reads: CASRLGVGGGAGELFF. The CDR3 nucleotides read TGTGCCAGCAGGCTCGGTGTGGGCGGTGGAGCCGGGGAGCTGTTTTTT.

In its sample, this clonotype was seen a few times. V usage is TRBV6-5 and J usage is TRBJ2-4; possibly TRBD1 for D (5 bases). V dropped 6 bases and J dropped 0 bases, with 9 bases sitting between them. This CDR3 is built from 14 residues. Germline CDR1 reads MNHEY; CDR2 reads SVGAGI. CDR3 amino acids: CASSPQGAKNIQYF. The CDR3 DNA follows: TGTGCCAGCAGCCCCCAGGGAGCCAAAAACATTCAGTACTTC.

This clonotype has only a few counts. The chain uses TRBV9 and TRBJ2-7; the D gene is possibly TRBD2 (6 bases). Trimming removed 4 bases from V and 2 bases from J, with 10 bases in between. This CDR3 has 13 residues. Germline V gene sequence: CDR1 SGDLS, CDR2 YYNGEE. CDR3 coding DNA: TGTGCCAGCAGCCCCGGGAGAACCTACGAGCAGTACTTC. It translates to CASSPGRTYEQYF.